This T cell receptor (beta chain) was identified during a study of CD8 T cells in Susac syndrome. Whole-study findings and limits: The study identified approximately sixteen and five Susac-specific public clones in total CD8+ and CD8+ TEMRA repertoires.

In the case of this clonotype: As yet, its antigen is unknown.

Germline V gene lookup returns CDR1 LGHDT and CDR2 YNNKEL (reference sequence). V was shortened by 4 bases and J by 4 bases, with 11 bases between the two germline ends. The CDR3 is made up of 14 amino acids. When the RNA was reverse transcribed, random hexamers were used with an input of about 0.5 to 1 ug. TCRdb re-analysed the immunoSEQ multiplex PCR reads in MiXCR, keeping a single row per CDR3 protein. The sample has 120,000 or so distinct CDR3 sequences; around 94% are singletons. Sequences were obtained from CD8+ T cells from PBMCs. The clonotype comes from a human donor with Susac syndrome. The chain is built from TRBV3-1 and TRBJ2-1; D remains ambiguous. In nucleotides, the CDR3 is TGTGCCAGCAGCCGAACCGACCCGTACAATGAGCAGTTCTTC. Translating it yields CASSRTDPYNEQFF.